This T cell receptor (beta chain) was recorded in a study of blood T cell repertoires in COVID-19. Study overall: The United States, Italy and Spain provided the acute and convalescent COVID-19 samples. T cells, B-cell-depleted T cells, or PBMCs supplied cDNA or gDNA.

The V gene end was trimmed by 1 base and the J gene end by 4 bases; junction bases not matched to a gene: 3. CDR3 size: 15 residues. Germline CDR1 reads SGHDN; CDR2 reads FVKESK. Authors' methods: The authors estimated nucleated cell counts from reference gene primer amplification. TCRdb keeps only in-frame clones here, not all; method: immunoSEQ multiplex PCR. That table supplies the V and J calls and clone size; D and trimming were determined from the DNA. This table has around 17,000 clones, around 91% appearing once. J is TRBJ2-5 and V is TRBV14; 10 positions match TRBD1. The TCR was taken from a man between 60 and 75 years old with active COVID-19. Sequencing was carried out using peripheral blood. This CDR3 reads CASSQGGTGVETQYF. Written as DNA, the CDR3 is TGTGCCAGCAGCCAAGGGGGGACAGGGGTAGAGACCCAGTACTTC. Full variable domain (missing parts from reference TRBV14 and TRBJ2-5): EAGVTQFPSHSVIEKGQTVTLRCDPISGHDNLYWYRRVMGKEIKFLLHFVKESKQDESGMPNNRFLAERTGGTYSTLKVQPAELEDSGVYFCASSQGGTGVETQYFGPGTRLLVL.